The 24 T cell receptor beta chains below come from one sample, sequenced in a study of blood T cell repertoires in COVID-19. Sequencing was performed with immunoSEQ multiplex PCR; in TCRdb, only in-frame clones are kept and a portion is missing. The table lists over 80,000 clones, over 65% of them singletons, with approximately 4.1% in the top ten. The sample comprised peripheral blood. Receptors were obtained from a man between 65 and 79 years old with COVID-19, enrolled during active disease.

The gene calls are TRBV10-3 and TRBJ2-7; no definite D call. V was trimmed by 2 bases and J by 3 bases, leaving 8 bases between them. The CDR3 is 13 residues long. Germline values: CDR1 ENHRY, CDR2 SYGVKD. CDR3 DNA: TGTGCCATCAGTGAGGGCACAGTCTACGAGCAGTACTTC. Translation gives CAISEGTVYEQYF.

V and J are TRBV4-2 and TRBJ2-7; 7 bases match TRBD1. Germline CDR1 and CDR2: LGHNA and YNFKEQ. The CDR3 consists of 15 residues. The trim removed 1 base at V and 5 bases at J, leaving 8 bases unmatched. The CDR3 bases are TGTGCCAGCAGCCAAGTTGACAGGGTTGCGAACGAGCAGTACTTC. It is translated as CASSQVDRVANEQYF.

The chain carries TRBV6-2 or TRBV6-3 and TRBJ2-2; D is unclear. Germline V gives CDR1 MNHEY, CDR2 SVGEGT. The V and J ends lost 5 bases and 0 bases respectively, with 10 bases between them. The CDR3 contains 15 residues. CDR3 DNA: TGTGCCAGCAGTATAGCCAGCACGAACACCGGGGAGCTGTTTTTT. Protein sequence: CASSIASTNTGELFF.

The chain couples TRBV5-1 to TRBJ2-3; TRBD1 aligns across 9 bases. Looked up from germline, CDR1 is SGHRS and CDR2 is YFSETQ. Trimming took 4 bases from V and 5 from J; bases not matched to a gene: 5. The CDR3 extends over 14 amino acids. The CDR3 coding sequence is TGCGCCAGCAGCGCGGACAGGGGACTAGATACGCAGTATTTT. This encodes CASSADRGLDTQYF.

In its sample, this clone was seen a few times. The V call is TRBV7-2, the J call TRBJ2-7; TRBD2 matches at 8 bases. The V gene's germline CDR1 is SGHTA and CDR2 FQGNSA. Trimming removed 7 bases from V and 2 bases from J; junction bases left unmatched: 7. The CDR3 is 14 amino acids. CDR3 amino acids: CASTPSGGPYEQYF. The CDR3 region has the DNA TGTGCCAGCACCCCCAGCGGGGGACCCTACGAGCAGTACTTC.

The chain joins TRBV27 to TRBJ1-6; 7 bases match TRBD1. Per germline, CDR1 MNHEY and CDR2 SMNVEV (reference sequence). The CDR3 extends over 20 amino acids. J gave up 0 bases and V 5 bases, and 16 bases lay outside the gene matches. The CDR3, as DNA: TGTGCCAGCAGTCACGTCGGGACAGAAAGTGACAGCTCCTATAATTCACCCCTCCACTTT. Translating gives CASSHVGTESDSSYNSPLHF.

This chain links TRBV28 with TRBJ2-7, with D uncertain. There are 14 residues in the CDR3. V lost 6 bases to trimming and J lost 4 bases, with 16 bases between them. The V gene's germline CDR1 is MDHEN and CDR2 SYDVKM. DNA for the CDR3: TGTGCCAGCAGCCAGGTGGGCCCCCCGTACGAGCAGTACTTC. Residues: CASSQVGPPYEQYF. The variable domain in full, with the rest retrieved from reference TRBV28 and TRBJ2-7, is DVKVTQSSRYLVKRTGEKVFLECVQDMDHENMFWYRQDPGLGLRLIYFSYDVKMKEKGDIPEGYSVSREKKERFSLILESASTNQTSMYLCASSQVGPPYEQYFGPGTRLTVT.

The chain carries TRBV28 and TRBJ2-1; D gene uncertain. This CDR3 comprises 10 residues. The germline gives CDR1 MDHEN, CDR2 SYDVKM. V was pared by 8 bases and J by 6 bases, with 5 bases between. Here the CDR3 reads CASSTNEQFF. CDR3 bases: TGTGCCAGCTCTACCAATGAGCAGTTCTTC.

The chain recombines TRBV5-6 with TRBJ2-1, with D possibly matching TRBD2 (6 bases). The germline gives CDR1 SGHDT, CDR2 YYEEEE. V lost 4 bases, J lost 3 bases, and 14 bases lay in between. There are 15 residues in the CDR3. CDR3 sequence: CASSTISGDYNEQFF. The CDR3 DNA reads as TGTGCCAGCAGCACCATCTCGGGAGACTACAATGAGCAGTTCTTC.

The rearrangement links TRBV5-1 to TRBJ2-2; 13 nucleotides line up with TRBD2. CDR3 length: 18 residues. After removal of 2 bases from V and 6 bases from J, the junction contained 10 bases not matched to a gene. The V gene's germline CDR1 is SGHRS and CDR2 YFSETQ. CDR3 in amino acids: CASSLGTSGVNSAGELFF. Written as DNA, the CDR3 is TGCGCCAGCAGCTTAGGGACTAGCGGGGTGAACTCGGCCGGGGAGCTGTTTTTT.

Only one count was recorded for this clone. The CDR3 DNA reads as TGTGCCATCAGTGAGTCACGGGAGCCCTACAATGAGCAGTTCTTC. This codes for CAISESREPYNEQFF. The genes are TRBV10-3 and TRBJ2-1, with TRBD2 as a possible D gene (6 bases). The CDR3 spans 15 residues. Germline V CDR1 and CDR2: ENHRY, SYGVKD. Deletions cut 0 bases from V and 2 bases from J, with 8 bases between.

CDR3 sequence: CASSLEASGLTDTQYF. The CDR3 nucleotides are TGTGCCAGCAGCTTAGAAGCCTCGGGACTGACAGATACGCAGTATTTT. The chain is built from TRBV7-6 and TRBJ2-3; TRBD2 is a possible D gene (6 bases). V lost 1 base and J 3 bases, leaving 14 bases between the germline ends. The CDR3 has 16 residues. Looked up from germline, CDR1 is SGHVS and CDR2 is FNYEAQ.

This clone was seen repeatedly, ten times or more. The chain joins TRBV5-4 to TRBJ1-2; D is perhaps TRBD1 (5 bases). V lost 4 bases, J lost 6 bases, and 13 bases lay in between. The CDR3 runs 13 residues. CDR1 is SGHNT and CDR2 is YYREEE in the germline V gene (reference sequence). The CDR3 is CASSPAGADGYTF. CDR3 nucleotide sequence: TGTGCCAGCAGCCCGGCTGGGGCAGATGGCTACACCTTC. Looking up the rest from reference TRBV5-4 and TRBJ1-2 gives the full variable domain: ETGVTQSPTHLIKTRGQQVTLRCSSQSGHNTVSWYQQALGQGPQFIFQYYREEENGRGNFPPRFSGLQFPNYSSELNVNALELDDSALYLCASSPAGADGYTFGSGTRLTVV.

The rearrangement uses TRBV28 and TRBJ2-5; perhaps TRBD2 as D (6 bases). In germline, CDR1 is MDHEN, CDR2 SYDVKM. V was pared by 8 bases and J by 3 bases, with 25 bases between. CDR3 length: 17 residues. CDR3 region: CASHPGRRGRVEETQYF. The CDR3 DNA is TGTGCCAGCCATCCCGGGAGACGGGGACGGGTGGAAGAGACCCAGTACTTC. Using reference TRBV28 and TRBJ2-5 for the parts outside the CDR3, the full variable domain is DVKVTQSSRYLVKRTGEKVFLECVQDMDHENMFWYRQDPGLGLRLIYFSYDVKMKEKGDIPEGYSVSREKKERFSLILESASTNQTSMYLCASHPGRRGRVEETQYFGPGTRLLVL.

The chain carries TRBV7-2 and TRBJ1-3; 8 bases map to TRBD1. The J segment lost 2 bases and the V segment lost 4 bases, leaving 4 bases of the junction unmatched. The CDR3 length is 15 residues. Germline-derived CDR1 and CDR2 are SGHTA and FQGNSA. In nucleotides, the CDR3 is TGTGCCAGCAGCTCCAGGACAGGGACTGGAAACACCATATATTTT. As protein: CASSSRTGTGNTIYF.

There are a few counts of this clone. V gene TRBV5-6 combines with J gene TRBJ2-6; D gene ambiguous. Germline V gene lookup returns CDR1 SGHDT and CDR2 YYEEEE. This CDR3 is 15 amino acids long. V was pared by 4 bases and J by 4 bases, with 12 bases between. In nucleotides, the CDR3 is TGTGCCAGCAGCGCAGAGAGAGGAGGGGCCAACGTCCTGACTTTC. This translates into CASSAERGGANVLTF.

The rearrangement uses TRBV5-1 and TRBJ2-1; 7 bases align to TRBD2. Germline V gene sequence: CDR1 SGHRS, CDR2 YFSETQ. V lost 3 bases and J lost 8; bases outside the gene matches: 14. The CDR3 length is 16 residues. CDR3 in DNA: TGCGCCAGCAGCTGGGAGGGGAGCGGGAAAATCGATGAGCAGTTCTTC. Translation: CASSWEGSGKIDEQFF.

The gene calls are TRBV4-3 and TRBJ2-1; D is possibly TRBD2 (6 bases). Trimming stripped 1 base from V and 2 bases from J, with 12 bases between. Germline values: CDR1 LGHNA, CDR2 YSLEER. CDR3 size: 16 residues. The CDR3 spells CASSQGSAGTYNEQFF. Written as DNA, the CDR3 is TGCGCCAGCAGCCAAGGGTCCGCGGGAACCTACAATGAGCAGTTCTTC.

The chain has TRBV3-1 (or the pseudogene TRBV3-2) and TRBJ2-3; no firm D call. With 4 bases removed from V and 2 bases from J, the gap between germline ends came to 10 bases. CDR1 is LGHDT, CDR2 YNNKEL, per germline (reference sequence). CDR3 length: 14 residues. CDR3 in amino acids: CASSLPGTTDTQYF. CDR3 in DNA: TGTGCCAGCAGCCTTCCTGGCACCACAGATACGCAGTATTTT.

The CDR3 protein is CASRRTANEKLFF. CDR3 nucleotides: TGTGCCAGCAGGCGGACAGCTAATGAAAAACTGTTTTTT. V gene TRBV2 combines with J gene TRBJ1-4; perhaps TRBD1 as D (6 bases). Trimming took off 6 bases at V and 3 bases at J, with 8 bases between the two ends. Germline loops: CDR1 SNHLY, CDR2 FYNNEI. This CDR3 has 13 amino acids.

This clone was recorded once. J is TRBJ1-1 and V is TRBV7-3; D remains ambiguous. V lost 0 bases and J 8 bases, leaving 13 bases between the germline ends. This CDR3 has 14 residues. Germline V gives CDR1 SGHTA, CDR2 FQGTGA. CDR3 in DNA: TGTGCCAGCAGCTTAACGTTACTAGCTTCCGAAGCTTTCTTT. It specifies CASSLTLLASEAFF.

This clone was observed once. The chain couples TRBV5-3 to TRBJ2-1; TRBD2 matches at 9 bases. TRBV5-3 is identified as an open reading frame with a role that is uncertain. This CDR3 has 19 residues. V gave up 4 bases and J gave up 9 bases; unmatched junction bases: 23. CDR3 region: CARSLVGEPGTSTYGEQFF. In nucleotides, the CDR3 is TGTGCCAGAAGCCTGGTTGGGGAACCGGGGACTAGCACGTATGGTGAGCAGTTCTTC.

This clone was seen a few times. This chain uses TRBV7-2 with TRBJ1-5, with D hard to call. This CDR3 region has 13 residues. The germline V gene encodes CDR1 SGHTA and CDR2 FQGNSA. V dropped 3 bases and J dropped 7 bases, with 10 bases sitting between them. As DNA, the CDR3 is TGTGCCAGCAGCTTTTTCATGTTGCAGCCCCAGCATTTT. This translates into CASSFFMLQPQHF.

This chain links TRBV7-8 with TRBJ2-7; 8 bases fit TRBD2. The CDR3 extends over 14 amino acids. Germline assignment: CDR1 SGHVS and CDR2 FQNEAQ. V lost 4 bases and J lost 2; bases outside the gene matches: 4. CDR3 nucleotide sequence: TGTGCCAGCAGCTATCGGGAGGGCCCCTACGAGCAGTACTTC. Translation gives CASSYREGPYEQYF.